The 30 T cell receptor beta chains below come from one sample, sequenced in a study of blood T cell repertoires in COVID-19. Sequenced by immunoSEQ multiplex PCR; TCRdb stores in-frame clones only, minus some. This table has approximately 70,000 clones, about 86% appearing once. The sample comprised peripheral blood. The receptors were sampled from an older man with active COVID-19.

V usage is TRBV9 and J usage is TRBJ2-7, with 11 bases aligning to TRBD2. Germline CDR1 is SGDLS and CDR2 is YYNGEE. The V segment lost 4 bases and the J segment 6 bases; nucleotides outside the gene matches: 9. CDR3 length equals 15 residues. DNA of the CDR3: TGTGCCAGCAGCTCCATAGCGGGAGGGCCGGGCGAGCAGTACTTC. Protein product: CASSSIAGGPGEQYF.

Here the CDR3 DNA reads TGTGCCAGCAGCGCCCAGATCGGGGGTTACGAGCAGTACTTC. Translation gives CASSAQIGGYEQYF. J is TRBJ2-7 and V is TRBV7-2, with D perhaps TRBD2 (6 bases). CDR3 size: 14 residues. Germline CDR1 SGHTA, CDR2 FQGNSA. V was pared by 5 bases and J by 4 bases, with 15 bases between.

The chain recombines TRBV19 with TRBJ2-7; no reliable D call. The CDR3 has 12 residues. Germline V gene data show CDR1 as LNHDA and CDR2 as SQIVND (reference sequence). Trimming shortened V by 3 bases and J by 4 bases, and 7 bases separated the two germline ends. The CDR3 sequence: CASSMGLYEQYF. The CDR3, as DNA: TGTGCCAGTAGTATGGGCTTATACGAGCAGTACTTC. Filled out from reference TRBV19 and TRBJ2-7, the complete variable domain reads DGGITQSPKYLFRKEGQNVTLSCEQNLNHDAMYWYRQDPGQGLRLIYYSQIVNDFQKGDIAEGYSVSREKKESFPLTVTSAQKNPTAFYLCASSMGLYEQYFGPGTRLTVT.

The V and J genes are TRBV5-4 and TRBJ2-7; 11 nucleotides align to TRBD2. Germline trimming cut 4 bases from V and 3 bases from J; bases unmatched to any gene: 3. The CDR3 is 14 amino acids. Germline CDR1 and CDR2: SGHNT and YYREEE (reference sequence). The CDR3 sequence is CASSQGLAGYEQYF. In nucleotides, the CDR3 is TGTGCCAGCAGCCAAGGACTAGCGGGCTACGAGCAGTACTTC.

The chain joins TRBV28 to TRBJ1-1; 7 positions match TRBD1. Looked up from germline, CDR1 is MDHEN and CDR2 is SYDVKM. CDR3 length: 15 amino acids. Trimming removed 5 bases from V and 8 bases from J; junction bases left unmatched: 14. This chain's CDR3 is CASSTHRQGGWEAFF. The CDR3 DNA sequence: TGTGCCAGCAGTACACATCGACAGGGTGGCTGGGAAGCTTTCTTT. The whole variable domain, remainder taken from reference TRBV28 and TRBJ1-1, is DVKVTQSSRYLVKRTGEKVFLECVQDMDHENMFWYRQDPGLGLRLIYFSYDVKMKEKGDIPEGYSVSREKKERFSLILESASTNQTSMYLCASSTHRQGGWEAFFGQGTRLTVV.

The V gene is TRBV27, the J gene TRBJ1-2, with a weak D call TRBD1 (5 bases). Trimming shortened V by 0 bases and J by 8 bases, and 16 bases separated the two germline ends. The CDR3 is 15 residues long. Per germline, CDR1 MNHEY and CDR2 SMNVEV (reference sequence). The CDR3 protein is CASSLSGREEQGYTF. The CDR3 coding sequence is TGTGCCAGCAGTTTATCGGGCAGGGAGGAGCAGGGCTACACCTTC.

This rearrangement joins TRBV20-1 to TRBJ2-7, with a tentative D call TRBD2 (6 bases). The CDR3 extends over 11 amino acids. Germline assignment: CDR1 DFQATT and CDR2 SNEGSKA (reference sequence). The V and J ends lost 3 bases and 3 bases respectively, with 6 bases between them. The CDR3 coding sequence is TGCAGTGCTAGGGGGGGCTACGAGCAGTACTTC. This translates into CSARGGYEQYF.

V is TRBV12-3 or TRBV12-4 and J is TRBJ1-2; TRBD1 agrees at 11 bases. With V trimmed by 1 base and J by 13 bases, 5 bases remained unmatched. The CDR3 runs to 13 residues. The CDR3 bases are TGTGCCAGCAGTTTAGGGACAGGGGGCTCTGGCACCTTC. This encodes CASSLGTGGSGTF.

This rearrangement joins TRBV5-4 to TRBJ1-1; perhaps TRBD1 as D (6 bases). The ends were cut back, 4 bases at V and 2 bases at J, with 9 bases in the middle. The CDR3 contains 13 residues. The germline V gene encodes CDR1 SGHNT and CDR2 YYREEE (reference sequence). The CDR3 reads CASSRDTNTEAFF. The CDR3 nucleotides are TGTGCCAGCAGCCGGGACACCAACACTGAAGCTTTCTTT.

This clone was recorded only once. The chain carries TRBV30 and TRBJ2-6; D remains unclear. V lost 1 base and J lost 1, with 8 bases in between. The CDR3 is 15 amino acids. The V gene's germline CDR1 is GTSNPN and CDR2 SVGIG (reference sequence). The CDR3: CAWSAPRSGANVLTF. The CDR3 region has the DNA TGTGCCTGGAGTGCCCCCCGGTCTGGGGCCAACGTCCTGACTTTC.

The genes are TRBV10-3 and TRBJ2-5, with 8 bases that match TRBD2. The CDR3 spans 16 residues. Germline assignment: CDR1 ENHRY and CDR2 SYGVKD. V was pared by 11 bases and J by 2 bases, with 16 bases of the junction left unmatched. The CDR3 is CASRGREGGEQETQYF. The DNA for the CDR3 is TGTGCCTCCAGGGGCCGGGAGGGTGGCGAACAAGAGACCCAGTACTTC.

CDR3 coding DNA: TGTGCCAGCAGCCCTCGTAGGGCTAGCGGGAGGGCTACAGATACGCAGTATTTT. Amino acid sequence: CASSPRRASGRATDTQYF. V is TRBV5-4 and J is TRBJ2-3; the match to TRBD2 covers 12 bases. Losses at the gene ends were 4 bases for V and 3 bases for J; bases not matched to a gene: 12. The CDR3 length is 18 residues. Germline V gene sequence: CDR1 SGHNT, CDR2 YYREEE (reference sequence). The variable domain in full, completed from reference TRBV5-4 and TRBJ2-3, reads ETGVTQSPTHLIKTRGQQVTLRCSSQSGHNTVSWYQQALGQGPQFIFQYYREEENGRGNFPPRFSGLQFPNYSSELNVNALELDDSALYLCASSPRRASGRATDTQYFGPGTRLTVL.

This chain uses TRBV2 with TRBJ2-1; 9 bases fit TRBD2. The trim removed 7 bases at V and 1 base at J, leaving 5 bases unmatched. Germline V lookup: CDR1 SNHLY, CDR2 FYNNEI. The length of the CDR3 is 15 residues. The DNA for the CDR3 is TGTGCCAGCACCCCGACTAGCGGTTCCTACAATGAGCAGTTCTTC. Its translation: CASTPTSGSYNEQFF.

The rearrangement uses TRBV10-3 and TRBJ1-3; maybe TRBD1 (5 bases). The CDR3 is 17 amino acids. CDR1 and CDR2 from the germline V gene are ENHRY and SYGVKD. Trimming took off 0 bases at V and 8 bases at J, with 20 bases between the two ends. In DNA, the CDR3 is TGTGCCATCAGTGAGTCGATCGCAGACAGTTTTTTGGACACCATATATTTT. Protein sequence: CAISESIADSFLDTIYF.

This chain links TRBV7-2 with TRBJ2-1; D perhaps matches TRBD2 (5 bases). The CDR3 covers 17 residues. The germline gives CDR1 SGHTA, CDR2 FQGNSA. Trimming took off 5 bases at V and 1 base at J, with 18 bases between the two ends. CDR3 coding DNA: TGTGCCAGCAGCCCCAGCGAGGCCCGGGGTTCCTACAATGAGCAGTTCTTC. Encoded protein: CASSPSEARGSYNEQFF.

The chain has TRBV21-1 and TRBJ2-1; the table's D gene call, TRBD2, was not cross checked with the DNA. TRBV21-1 is labeled a pseudogene. The CDR3 is 15 residues long. In DNA form, the CDR3 reads TGTGCCAGCAGCAAGGGGACTAGCGGGAGCTGCGAGCAGTTCTTC. This gives the protein CASSKGTSGSCEQFF.

The rearrangement uses TRBV18 and TRBJ1-1, with D possibly matching TRBD1 (5 bases). Trimming took 2 bases from V and 1 from J, leaving 11 bases between them. Germline CDR1 and CDR2: KGHSH and LQKENI. The CDR3 spans 15 residues. This CDR3 is CASSPSGGENTEAFF. In DNA form, the CDR3 reads TGTGCCAGCTCACCAAGCGGGGGGGAGAACACTGAAGCTTTCTTT.

V and J are TRBV11-2 and TRBJ1-1; D is possibly TRBD1 (6 bases). Looked up from germline, CDR1 is SGHAT and CDR2 is FQNNGV. Trimming pared 3 bases from V and 3 bases from J, leaving 17 bases between. The CDR3 spans 16 residues. The CDR3 DNA follows: TGTGCCAGCAGCTTTCGGGACACAGGTTGGGACACTGAAGCTTTCTTT. Translating gives CASSFRDTGWDTEAFF.

The rearrangement uses TRBV10-3 and TRBJ2-5; 7 nucleotides match TRBD2. The ends lost 4 bases at V and 5 bases at J; junction bases unmatched: 7. Germline-derived CDR1 and CDR2 are ENHRY and SYGVKD. The CDR3 length is 14 residues. The CDR3 sequence is CAISGGLVGETQYF. CDR3 in DNA: TGTGCCATCAGTGGAGGACTAGTGGGGGAGACCCAGTACTTC.

For the CDR3, the DNA is TGTGCCAGCAGCCAAGATCGGGTAAGGACTAGCGGGCCCGCCTACGAGCAGTACTTC. Protein product: CASSQDRVRTSGPAYEQYF. The chain links TRBV3-1 (or the pseudogene TRBV3-2) to TRBJ2-7, with 11 positions matching TRBD2. This CDR3 is built from 19 residues. V lost 0 bases and J lost 2; bases outside the gene matches: 12. Germline loops: CDR1 LGHDT, CDR2 YNNKEL (reference sequence).

V gene TRBV5-6 combines with J gene TRBJ2-3, with 11 bases matching TRBD2. Germline V lookup: CDR1 SGHDT, CDR2 YYEEEE. There are 16 residues in the CDR3. J gave up 6 bases and V 7 bases, and 13 bases lay outside the gene matches. DNA for the CDR3: TGTGCCAGCCGTTTGGGTCTAGCGGGAGGAGGGGATACGCAGTATTTT. Translated, it gives CASRLGLAGGGDTQYF.

This chain links TRBV7-9 with TRBJ1-5; possibly TRBD1 for D (6 bases). V gave up 5 bases and J gave up 5 bases, with 13 bases separating them. Germline loops: CDR1 SEHNR, CDR2 FQNEAQ (reference sequence). The CDR3 loop spans 14 amino acids. The CDR3 DNA follows: TGTGCCAGCAGCACGTGGACAGACCATCAGCCCCAGCATTTT. This codes for CASSTWTDHQPQHF.

The rearrangement uses TRBV27 and TRBJ1-6, with D perhaps matching TRBD1 (5 bases). The CDR3 contains 15 residues. Per the germline V gene, CDR1 is MNHEY and CDR2 is SMNVEV (reference sequence). Trimming took off 5 bases at V and 2 bases at J, with 10 bases between the two ends. The CDR3 loop reads CASSRAGPYNSPLHF. CDR3 sequence (DNA): TGTGCCAGCAGTCGGGCAGGGCCCTATAATTCACCCCTCCACTTT.

The rearrangement joins TRBV5-1 to TRBJ2-3; no clear D. Trimming took 5 bases from V and 2 from J, leaving 3 bases between them. This CDR3 has 11 residues. The V gene's germline CDR1 is SGHRS and CDR2 YFSETQ. DNA for the CDR3: TGCGCCAGCAGTCACACAGATACGCAGTATTTT. This sequence encodes CASSHTDTQYF. Full variable domain (rest looked up from reference TRBV5-1 and TRBJ2-3): KAGVTQTPRYLIKTRGQQVTLSCSPISGHRSVSWYQQTPGQGLQFLFEYFSETQRNKGNFPGRFSGRQFSNSRSEMNVSTLELGDSALYLCASSHTDTQYFGPGTRLTVL.

The chain has TRBV27 and TRBJ1-5, with 9 bases identical to TRBD1. Germline V gene data show CDR1 as MNHEY and CDR2 as SMNVEV (reference sequence). The V and J ends lost 4 bases and 5 bases, in that order; junction bases with no gene match: 9. The CDR3 sequence is 16 residues long. The CDR3 loop reads CASSSYWGQGHQPQHF. In DNA, the CDR3 is TGTGCCAGCAGTTCGTATTGGGGACAGGGCCATCAGCCCCAGCATTTT.

V and J are TRBV7-8 and TRBJ1-2; maybe TRBD1 (6 bases). Trimming pared 1 base from V and 0 bases from J, leaving 12 bases between. Germline CDR1 and CDR2: SGHVS and FQNEAQ. There are 16 residues in the CDR3. Written as DNA, the CDR3 is TGTGCCAGCAGCTTAGTTGGGGGCCCCACTAACTATGGCTACACCTTC. Residues: CASSLVGGPTNYGYTF. Supplemented by reference TRBV7-8 and TRBJ1-2, the full variable domain reads GAGVSQSPRYKVAKRGQDVALRCDPISGHVSLFWYQQALGQGPEFLTYFQNEAQLDKSGLPSDRFFAERPEGSVSTLKIQRTQQEDSAVYLCASSLVGGPTNYGYTFGSGTRLTVV.

The V gene is TRBV30, the J gene TRBJ1-2; TRBD1 is a possible D gene (5 bases). The CDR3 is 14 residues long. Germline V CDR1 and CDR2: GTSNPN, SVGIG (reference sequence). Trimming removed 4 bases from V and 6 bases from J, with 18 bases in between. CDR3 loop: CAWTMGGVLDGYTF. The CDR3 coding sequence is TGTGCCTGGACGATGGGGGGGGTGTTGGATGGCTACACCTTC. The full variable domain, its missing parts supplied by reference TRBV30 and TRBJ1-2, is SQTIHQWPATLVQPVGSPLSLECTVEGTSNPNLYWYRQAAGRGLQLLFYSVGIGQISSEVPQNLSASRPQDRQFILSSKKLLLSDSGFYLCAWTMGGVLDGYTFGSGTRLTVV.

The rearrangement joins TRBV7-9 to TRBJ1-2; TRBD1 aligns across 9 bases. Germline trimming cut 5 bases from V and 8 bases from J; bases unmatched to any gene: 3. The CDR3 is 12 amino acids. Germline CDR1 and CDR2: SEHNR and FQNEAQ (reference sequence). Here the CDR3 reads CASSPQGAGYTF. In DNA, the CDR3 is TGTGCCAGCAGCCCACAGGGGGCCGGCTACACCTTC.

The CDR3 loop is CASTPLPGARNTIYF. CDR3 nucleotides: TGTGCCAGCACCCCCCTCCCCGGTGCAAGAAACACCATATATTTT. V is TRBV6-6 and J is TRBJ1-3; D not certain. The V and J ends lost 7 bases and 5 bases respectively, with 18 bases between them. The CDR3 length is 15 residues. CDR1 is MNHNY and CDR2 is SVGAGI in the germline V gene (reference sequence).

The V call is TRBV9, the J call TRBJ2-1, with 7 bases that match TRBD2. The CDR3 contains 15 residues. Germline lookup yields CDR1 SGDLS and CDR2 YYNGEE. V trimming: 0 bases; J trimming: 8 bases; junction bases outside the gene matches: 8. The CDR3 region is CASSVGPGRGDEQFF. The DNA of the CDR3 is TGTGCCAGCAGCGTAGGCCCCGGCCGGGGGGATGAGCAGTTCTTC.